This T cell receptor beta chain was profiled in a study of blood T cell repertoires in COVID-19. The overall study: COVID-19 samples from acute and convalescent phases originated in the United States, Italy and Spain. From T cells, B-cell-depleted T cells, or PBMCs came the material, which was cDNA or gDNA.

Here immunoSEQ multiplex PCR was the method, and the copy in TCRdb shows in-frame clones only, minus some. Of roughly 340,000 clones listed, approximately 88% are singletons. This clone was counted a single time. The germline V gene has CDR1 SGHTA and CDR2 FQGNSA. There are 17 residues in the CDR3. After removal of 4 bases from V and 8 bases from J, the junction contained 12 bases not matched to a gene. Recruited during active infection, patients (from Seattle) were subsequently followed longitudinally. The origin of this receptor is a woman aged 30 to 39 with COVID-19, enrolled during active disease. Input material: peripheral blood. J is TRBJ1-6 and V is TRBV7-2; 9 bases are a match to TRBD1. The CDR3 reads CASSSATPGQGYSPLHF. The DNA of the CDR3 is TGTGCCAGCAGCTCCGCTACTCCGGGACAGGGTTATTCACCCCTCCACTTT.